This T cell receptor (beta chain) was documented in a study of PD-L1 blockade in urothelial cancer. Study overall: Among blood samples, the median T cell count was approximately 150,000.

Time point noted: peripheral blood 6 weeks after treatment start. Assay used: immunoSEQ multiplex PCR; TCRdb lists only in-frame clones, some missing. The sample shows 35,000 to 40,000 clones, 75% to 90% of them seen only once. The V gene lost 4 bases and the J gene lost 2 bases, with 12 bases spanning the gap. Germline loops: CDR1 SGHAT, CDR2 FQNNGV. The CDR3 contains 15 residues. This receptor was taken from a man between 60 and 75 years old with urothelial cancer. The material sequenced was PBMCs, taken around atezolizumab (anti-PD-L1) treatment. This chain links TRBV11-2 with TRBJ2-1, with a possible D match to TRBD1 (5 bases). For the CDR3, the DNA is TGTGCCAGCAGCTCCGGCCAGGGCCCCTACAATGAGCAGTTCTTC. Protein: CASSSGQGPYNEQFF.